These 28 T cell receptor beta chains came from one sample sequenced in a study of T cells in Graves' hyperthyroidism and ophthalmopathy (dated by TCRdb to about 2019). To prepare the library, multiplex PCR was applied. Sequencing used an Illumina HiSeq 2000. The TCR beta CDR3 regions were amplified from RNA transcripts. The TCR CDR3 was subjected to a first round of RT-PCR using the HTBI primer set and the Qiagen OneStep RT-PCR kit. In-frame beta chains were kept once TCRdb had trimmed the public reads at Q25 with fastp and called clones with MiXCR. All rows with the same CDR3 protein become a single entry with the most common DNA and genes. Counted in this sample were about 620,000 distinct CDR3 sequences; about 16% of them appeared once. Less than 4.5% of the sample is in the top ten clones. Sequencing was performed on blood. The receptors were sampled from a woman under 40 with Graves' hyperthyroidism.

This clonotype showed up just a few times. The J gene is TRBJ2-2, the V gene TRBV6-1, with a weak D call TRBD1 (5 bases). Germline V gene sequence: CDR1 MNHNS, CDR2 SASEGT. The CDR3 contains 17 residues. V shed 4 bases and J shed 1 base, with 16 bases lying between them. The CDR3 nucleotides are TGTGCCAGCAGTGGAGACAGCGCCCGCTTGAACACCGGGGAGCTGTTTTTT. Protein sequence: CASSGDSARLNTGELFF.

This clonotype appeared a few times. The chain combines TRBV11-2 with TRBJ2-5, with TRBD2 matching over 12 bases. Germline values: CDR1 SGHAT, CDR2 FQNNGV. This CDR3 is built from 14 residues. The V gene end was trimmed by 2 bases and the J gene end by 13 bases; junction bases not matched to a gene: 8. CDR3 region: CASSLQPTSGSPYF. The CDR3 DNA reads TGTGCCAGCAGCTTACAACCGACTAGCGGGAGTCCGTACTTC.

V and J are TRBV6-1 and TRBJ1-1, with unresolved D. The CDR3 is 14 amino acids. CDR1 MNHNS and CDR2 SASEGT come from the germline V gene. V was shortened by 6 bases and J by 2 bases, with 13 bases between the two germline ends. The CDR3: CASSQEYGNTEAFF. The DNA of the CDR3 is TGTGCCAGCAGCCAAGAATACGGAAACACTGAAGCTTTCTTT.

The table lists this clonotype with a few counts. The chain recombines TRBV9 with TRBJ2-7; D is unclear. This CDR3 contains 14 residues. Germline V gene data show CDR1 as SGDLS and CDR2 as YYNGEE. V was shortened by 2 bases and J by 4 bases, with 13 bases between the two germline ends. The CDR3 DNA is TGTGCCAGCAGCGTTTCCGGGCAGGAGTACGAGCAGTACTTC. It translates to CASSVSGQEYEQYF.

There are a few counts of this clonotype. This sequence joins TRBV4-1 and TRBJ1-2; D unclear. CDR1 MGHRA and CDR2 YSYEKL come from the germline V gene. V was trimmed by 1 base and J by 8 bases, leaving 14 bases between them. CDR3 length equals 14 residues. In DNA, the CDR3 is TGCGCCAGCAGCCAAGGGAGGGAAGGATGGGGCTACACCTTC. It yields the protein CASSQGREGWGYTF.

This clonotype showed up many times. The chain links TRBV2 to TRBJ2-1, with a possible D match to TRBD1 (5 bases). Germline V gene lookup returns CDR1 SNHLY and CDR2 FYNNEI. The CDR3 runs 12 residues. V lost 5 bases and J lost 8, with 10 bases in between. CDR3 bases: TGTGCCAGCAGTTCTTCCAGGGATGAGCAGTTCTTC. Protein product: CASSSSRDEQFF.

There are a few counts of this clonotype. The chain employs TRBV29-1 and TRBJ2-6; D is unclear. CDR1 is SQVTM, CDR2 ANQGSEA, per germline. The CDR3 runs 15 residues. Between the trimmed V and J ends, which lost 2 bases and 2 bases, there was a span of 10 bases. The CDR3 region has the DNA TGCAGCGTTGAATTTGAAGATCCTGGGGCCAACGTCCTGACTTTC. Protein product: CSVEFEDPGANVLTF. The full variable domain, completed using reference TRBV29-1 and TRBJ2-6, is SAVISQKPSRDICQRGTSLTIQCQVDSQVTMMFWYRQQPGQSLTLIATANQGSEATYESGFVIDKFPISRPNLTFSTLTVSNMSPEDSSIYLCSVEFEDPGANVLTFGAGSRLTVL.

This clonotype was counted only a few times. This chain uses TRBV7-9 with TRBJ1-3; D gene uncertain. CDR3 length: 14 amino acids. Germline V CDR1 and CDR2: SEHNR, FQNEAQ (reference sequence). V lost 2 bases to trimming and J lost 8 bases, with 13 bases between them. CDR3 residues: CASSLMGSGDTIYF. The CDR3 nucleotides read TGTGCCAGCAGCTTAATGGGGTCCGGTGACACCATATATTTT.

This clonotype was counted many times. The chain is built from TRBV12-3 or TRBV12-4 and TRBJ2-3; D perhaps matches TRBD2 (6 bases). The CDR3 runs to 15 residues. With 2 bases removed from V and 2 bases from J, the gap between germline ends came to 11 bases. As DNA, the CDR3 is TGTGCCAGCAGTTTAACGGGACTTTACACAGATACGCAGTATTTT. Translation gives CASSLTGLYTDTQYF.

The rearrangement joins TRBV15 to TRBJ2-2; TRBD2 aligns across 12 bases. The CDR3 runs to 16 residues. V shed 0 bases, J shed 5 bases, and the junction held 1 base outside the gene matches. CDR1 is LNHNV, CDR2 YYDKDF, per germline (reference sequence). CDR3 amino acids: CATSRDLAGGTGELFF. CDR3 DNA: TGTGCCACCAGCAGAGATCTAGCGGGAGGGACCGGGGAGCTGTTTTTT.

This clonotype has ten or more counts. This chain uses TRBV6-1 with TRBJ1-1; TRBD1 is a possible D gene (6 bases). Germline V CDR1 and CDR2: MNHNS, SASEGT. CDR3 length equals 11 residues. V lost 10 bases, J lost 4 bases, and 10 bases lay in between. This CDR3 is CAIEGGTEAFF. The CDR3 region has the DNA TGTGCCATCGAGGGGGGCACTGAAGCTTTCTTT.

This clonotype was seen repeatedly, ten times or more. The chain recombines TRBV10-3 with TRBJ2-3; D might be TRBD1 or TRBD2, each matching 5 bases. Germline values: CDR1 ENHRY, CDR2 SYGVKD. The CDR3 is 14 amino acids. Between the trimmed V and J ends, which lost 6 bases and 2 bases, there was a span of 12 bases. The chain's CDR3 is CAISTGHTTDTQYF. The CDR3, as DNA: TGTGCCATCAGCACGGGGCACACCACAGATACGCAGTATTTT.

This clonotype occurred many times. The V gene is TRBV2, the J gene TRBJ1-4, with D unresolved. V shed 6 bases and J shed 7 bases, with 12 bases lying between them. This CDR3 contains 13 residues. CDR1 is SNHLY and CDR2 is FYNNEI in the germline V gene. CDR3 in DNA: TGTGCCAGCAGGGACTTCCCCGTTGAAAAACTGTTTTTT. Protein product: CASRDFPVEKLFF.

The chain has TRBV30 and TRBJ2-2; either TRBD1 or TRBD2 may supply D (5 bases each). This CDR3 spans 14 amino acids. CDR1 GTSNPN and CDR2 SVGIG come from the germline V gene (reference sequence). Between the trimmed V and J ends, which lost 2 bases and 6 bases, there was a span of 13 bases. CDR3 loop: CAWSNGAKAGELFF. CDR3 nucleotide sequence: TGTGCCTGGAGTAACGGGGCCAAGGCCGGGGAGCTGTTTTTT.

This clonotype was seen many times. The chain has TRBV5-1 and TRBJ1-1, with D unresolved. The CDR3 runs to 15 residues. Germline V lookup: CDR1 SGHRS, CDR2 YFSETQ. V was pared by 2 bases and J by 1 base, with 12 bases between. The CDR3 is CASSFNGGGNTEAFF. CDR3 coding DNA: TGCGCCAGCAGCTTCAACGGAGGAGGGAACACTGAAGCTTTCTTT.

This clonotype was counted at least ten times. V and J are TRBV7-8 and TRBJ1-1, with D uncertain. The germline gives CDR1 SGHVS, CDR2 FQNEAQ. The CDR3 length is 13 residues. Between the trimmed V and J ends, which lost 2 bases and 7 bases, there was a span of 11 bases. The CDR3 coding sequence is TGTGCCAGCAGCTTATCGGGCTACGGTGAAGCTTTCTTT. Amino acids: CASSLSGYGEAFF.

Many counts were recorded for this clonotype. The chain employs TRBV15 and TRBJ1-2; 8 bases match TRBD1. CDR3 size: 15 residues. CDR1 is LNHNV, CDR2 YYDKDF, per germline (reference sequence). V was clipped by 4 bases and J by 3 bases; unmatched bases: 7. In DNA, the CDR3 is TGTGCCACCAGCACTAGGGACAGGCTCGACTATGGCTACACCTTC. Its translation is CATSTRDRLDYGYTF.

This clonotype was counted between two and nine times. This may arise from a read error, as a much more abundant clone is one base away. The chain employs TRBV20-1 and TRBJ2-1; TRBD2 matches at 10 bases. CDR1 is DFQATT and CDR2 is SNEGSKA in the germline V gene (reference sequence). CDR3 length: 14 residues. The ends lost 6 bases at V and 6 bases at J; junction bases unmatched: 8. The CDR3 nucleotides are TGCAGTGCGCAGCTAGCGGGAGAGAGCAATGAGCAGTTCTTC. Translated: CSAQLAGESNEQFF.

Regarding this clonotype: A read error is possible here, since a much larger clone lies one base away. The chain couples TRBV28 to TRBJ1-1, with D possibly TRBD1 on 5 matching bases. Per germline, CDR1 MDHEN and CDR2 SYDVKM. CDR3 size: 15 residues. The CDR3 spells CATRYRGTLNTEALF. CDR3 nucleotides: TGTGCCACCAGGTACCGGGGGACCTTGAACACTGAAGCTCTCTTT.

The V call is TRBV6-1, the J call TRBJ2-6, with 11 bases lining up with TRBD2. Germline CDR1 is MNHNS and CDR2 is SASEGT. The CDR3 totals 18 residues. J was trimmed by 0 bases and V by 5 bases; bases with no gene match: 6. The CDR3 DNA is TGTGCCAGCAGTCCATTGACTAGCGGGATCTCTGGGGCCAACGTCCTGACTTTC. Amino acids: CASSPLTSGISGANVLTF.

This clonotype was counted a few times. The chain's CDR3 is CASTLSDEQYF. Here the CDR3 DNA reads TGCGCCAGCACTCTTTCCGACGAGCAGTACTTC. The genes are TRBV5-1 and TRBJ2-7; D remains unclear. Germline V CDR1 and CDR2: SGHRS, YFSETQ. This CDR3 is 11 amino acids long. Trimming removed 6 bases at V and 5 bases at J, with 9 bases between.

Ten or more counts support this clonotype. The CDR3 nucleotides read TGCAGTGCTATGGTTGGAAACACCATATATTTT. Protein product: CSAMVGNTIYF. The chain joins TRBV20-1 to TRBJ1-3; D not resolved. The germline V gene has CDR1 DFQATT and CDR2 SNEGSKA (reference sequence). The CDR3 is 11 amino acids. Trimming left V 4 bases short and J 3 bases short, with 4 bases between.

This clonotype was counted a single time. The J gene is TRBJ2-3, the V gene TRBV6-2 or TRBV6-3; tentatively, D is TRBD2 (6 bases). Germline-derived CDR1 and CDR2 are MNHEY and SVGEGT. The V and J ends lost 6 bases and 3 bases respectively, with 10 bases between them. The CDR3 loop spans 13 amino acids. CDR3 DNA: TGTGCCAGCAGGCCGGGACTTACAGATACGCAGTATTTT. Residues: CASRPGLTDTQYF.

This clonotype was found many times. DNA of the CDR3: TGTGCCAGCAGCTCACACGGAGCCTCCTACGAGCAGTACTTC. This codes for CASSSHGASYEQYF. The chain links TRBV28 to TRBJ2-7, with D hard to call. Germline lookup yields CDR1 MDHEN and CDR2 SYDVKM. This CDR3 region has 14 residues. V was pared by 6 bases and J by 0 bases, with 12 bases between.

This clonotype has more than one count but fewer than ten. The chain is built from TRBV7-9 and TRBJ2-3; 8 bases line up with TRBD1. Germline V gene data show CDR1 as SEHNR and CDR2 as FQNEAQ (reference sequence). Losses at the gene ends were 5 bases for V and 5 bases for J; bases not matched to a gene: 6. The CDR3 sequence is 14 residues long. CDR3 sequence reads: CASSVGTGLDTQYF. The CDR3 region has the DNA TGTGCCAGCAGCGTCGGGACAGGCCTAGATACGCAGTATTTT.

V gene TRBV12-3 or TRBV12-4 combines with J gene TRBJ1-2; D is undetermined. V lost 4 bases to trimming and J lost 6 bases, with 9 bases between them. This CDR3 is 12 amino acids long. This chain's CDR3 is CASSYGVDGYTF. In DNA, the CDR3 is TGTGCCAGCAGTTACGGGGTGGATGGCTACACCTTC.

The sample holds many counts of this clonotype. V and J are TRBV6-1 and TRBJ1-5; tentative D call: TRBD1 (6 bases). The CDR3 runs to 15 residues. Germline CDR1 is MNHNS and CDR2 is SASEGT. V dropped 4 bases and J dropped 1 base, with 11 bases sitting between them. The CDR3 nucleotides are TGTGCCAGCAGTGCGACAGGAGGCAGCAATCAGCCCCAGCATTTT. Its protein product is CASSATGGSNQPQHF.

This clonotype was recorded many times. J is TRBJ2-5 and V is TRBV7-2, with 9 bases fitting TRBD2. The length of the CDR3 is 14 residues. J was trimmed by 4 bases and V by 7 bases; bases with no gene match: 7. Germline lookup yields CDR1 SGHTA and CDR2 FQGNSA. The CDR3 loop is CASTLAGRGETQYF. DNA of the CDR3: TGTGCCAGCACTCTAGCGGGGAGGGGAGAGACCCAGTACTTC. The complete variable domain, with remaining parts taken from reference TRBV7-2 and TRBJ2-5, reads GAGVSQSPSNKVTEKGKDVELRCDPISGHTALYWYRQSLGQGLEFLIYFQGNSAPDKSGLPSDRFSAERTGGSVSTLTIQRTQQEDSAVYLCASTLAGRGETQYFGPGTRLLVL.